This T cell receptor beta chain was observed in a study of blood T cell repertoires in COVID-19. Turning to the study itself: Material from acute and convalescent COVID-19 was sourced from the United States, Italy and Spain.

Some clones are missing from TCRdb's copy, which holds only in-frame ones; the method was immunoSEQ multiplex PCR. The table lists about 150,000 clones, 80% to 90% of them singletons. Trimming removed 5 bases from V and 0 bases from J; junction bases left unmatched: 15. The V gene's germline CDR1 is SGHAT and CDR2 FQNNGV. This CDR3 region has 19 residues. This chain joins TRBV11-2 and TRBJ2-2; 7 nucleotides line up with TRBD1. The receptor was isolated from a man in his 60s with active or convalescent COVID-19. Input material: peripheral blood. Here the CDR3 reads CASSPPGQTSTPNTGELFF. The DNA of the CDR3 is TGTGCCAGCAGCCCACCGGGACAGACGTCAACTCCGAACACCGGGGAGCTGTTTTTT.